This section outlines one T cell receptor (beta chain) sequence together with its context. Its cognate antigen is unknown. Isolated RNA was reverse transcribed in full, so expressed TCRB transcripts were sequenced. The repertoire was sequenced with immunoSEQ multiplex PCR; TCRdb's copy has only in-frame clones and lacks some. The table shows some 280,000 clones, with roughly an eighth occurring only once. The source of the sample is a study of beta chain features in type 1 diabetes. Study-wide findings and caveats: cDNA-based reads could over-represent cells with high TCR expression. TCRB CDR3s from Type 1 diabetes patients were moderately but significantly shorter in all four CD4+ subsets. Within patients, naive, central memory and Treg TCRB repertoires seemed more similar than within healthy donors.

Germline assignment: CDR1 MDHEN and CDR2 SYDVKM. There are 15 residues in the CDR3. V lost 0 bases to trimming and J lost 1 base, with 8 bases between them. The J gene is TRBJ2-3, the V gene TRBV28; D gene unclear. Sequencing was done on a sample of naive CD4+ T cells from blood. The sequence came from a young man with type 1 diabetes. CDR3 in DNA: TGTGCCAGCAGTTTATGGACAAAACGCACAGATACGCAGTATTTT. Translation: CASSLWTKRTDTQYF.